Below, 32 T cell receptor beta chains from the same sample are listed, as sequenced in a study of T cell responses to AZD1222 COVID-19 vaccine. Sequenced by immunoSEQ multiplex PCR; TCRdb stores in-frame clones only, minus some. The profile shows tens of thousands of clones, over 85% of them singletons. The sequencing here drew on peripheral blood, taken on day 0 of AZD1222 vaccination. These receptors were obtained from an adult in good health.

The chain recombines TRBV27 with TRBJ1-5; D gene ambiguous. Germline V gene data show CDR1 as MNHEY and CDR2 as SMNVEV (reference sequence). The CDR3 is 12 residues long. The germline V and J ends were trimmed by 6 bases and 3 bases, with 6 bases remaining between them. The CDR3 DNA is TGTGCCAGCAGAACCTCCAATCAGCCCCAGCATTTT. Amino acids: CASRTSNQPQHF.

The chain recombines TRBV5-1 with TRBJ1-6; TRBD1 is a possible D gene (5 bases). The CDR3 has 14 amino acids. Trimming took off 4 bases at V and 6 bases at J, with 11 bases between the two ends. Germline CDR1 is SGHRS and CDR2 is YFSETQ. Here the CDR3 reads CASSGTVSNSPLHF. In nucleotides, the CDR3 is TGCGCCAGCAGCGGGACGGTCAGTAATTCACCCCTCCACTTT.

The chain joins TRBV30 to TRBJ2-7; D gene ambiguous. V shed 7 bases and J shed 0 bases, with 13 bases lying between them. Germline V CDR1 and CDR2: GTSNPN, SVGIG (reference sequence). The CDR3 has 13 amino acids. The CDR3 loop is CAFSSAGSYEQYF. For the CDR3, the DNA is TGTGCCTTTTCTTCTGCAGGCTCCTACGAGCAGTACTTC.

The chain recombines TRBV27 with TRBJ2-7; D tentatively fits TRBD1 or TRBD2 (5 bases each). Per the germline V gene, CDR1 is MNHEY and CDR2 is SMNVEV (reference sequence). This CDR3 region has 15 residues. The ends were cut back, 1 base at V and 5 bases at J, with 15 bases in the middle. The CDR3, as DNA: TGTGCCAGCAGTTTATATGGGACCCCTTTCGACGAGCAGTACTTC. This gives the protein CASSLYGTPFDEQYF.

This clone was seen a few times. This rearrangement joins TRBV7-3 to TRBJ2-2; TRBD1 matches 9 bases. V lost 3 bases, J lost 6 bases, and 11 bases stayed unmatched. This CDR3 contains 17 residues. Per the germline V gene, CDR1 is SGHTA and CDR2 is FQGTGA. As DNA, the CDR3 is TGTGCCAGCAGCTTTAATGCTGGGACAGGGAAGGCCGGGGAGCTGTTTTTT. Translated, it gives CASSFNAGTGKAGELFF.

This chain joins TRBV28 and TRBJ1-5; D remains unclear. The CDR3 sequence is 14 residues long. CDR1 is MDHEN, CDR2 SYDVKM, per germline. Trimming pared 8 bases from V and 1 base from J, leaving 12 bases between. CDR3 region: CASVGGNSNQPQHF. The CDR3 region has the DNA TGTGCCAGCGTCGGCGGTAACAGCAATCAGCCCCAGCATTTT.

The rearrangement uses TRBV18 and TRBJ2-7; D possibly matches TRBD1 or TRBD2 (5 bases each). V was pared by 2 bases and J by 2 bases, with 13 bases between. From germline, CDR1 is KGHSH and CDR2 LQKENI. CDR3 length equals 15 residues. Here the CDR3 reads CASSPIGAGTYEQYF. In DNA, the CDR3 is TGTGCCAGCTCACCAATCGGGGCCGGCACCTACGAGCAGTACTTC.

The CDR3 spells CASRFSNYGYTF. The CDR3 bases are TGTGCCAGCAGGTTCAGTAACTATGGCTACACCTTC. The chain employs TRBV6-5 and TRBJ1-2; no clear D gene. The V end was cut by 6 bases, the J end by 1 base, with 6 bases between. This CDR3 has 12 residues. Germline-derived CDR1 and CDR2 are MNHEY and SVGAGI.

The CDR3 loop is CASRSGGDNEQFF. The DNA for the CDR3 is TGCGCCAGCAGGAGCGGGGGGGACAATGAGCAGTTCTTC. The chain has TRBV5-1 and TRBJ2-1; TRBD2 matches at 10 bases. CDR1 and CDR2 from the germline V gene are SGHRS and YFSETQ. The CDR3 loop spans 13 amino acids. V was clipped by 5 bases and J by 5 bases; unmatched bases: 1.

The chain employs TRBV5-4 and TRBJ1-6, with 8 bases aligning to TRBD1. There are 16 residues in the CDR3. CDR1 is SGHNT, CDR2 YYREEE, per germline (reference sequence). Unmatched junction bases numbered 4, after V lost 5 bases and J lost 0 bases. CDR3 loop: CASRRTGSSYNSPLHF. The CDR3 bases are TGTGCCAGCAGGCGGACAGGGAGCTCCTATAATTCACCCCTCCACTTT.

The chain is built from TRBV19 and TRBJ1-2, with D tentatively TRBD1 (5 bases). The germline V gene encodes CDR1 LNHDA and CDR2 SQIVND (reference sequence). Deletions cut 3 bases from V and 8 bases from J, with 16 bases between. This CDR3 region has 14 residues. The chain's CDR3 is CASSISKGPKGYTF. CDR3 nucleotides: TGTGCCAGTAGTATCTCAAAGGGGCCGAAAGGCTACACCTTC.

The chain joins TRBV5-8 to TRBJ1-2, with D tentatively TRBD1 (6 bases). Trimming took 1 base from V and 4 from J, leaving 11 bases between them. The CDR3 is 14 amino acids. Per the germline V gene, CDR1 is SGHTS and CDR2 is YDEGEE. Here the CDR3 DNA reads TGTGCCAGCAGCTTGCAGGGGCAAAGCTATGGCTACACCTTC. It codes for CASSLQGQSYGYTF.

V and J are TRBV3-1 (or the pseudogene TRBV3-2) and TRBJ1-6; 10 nucleotides align to TRBD1. V was pared by 2 bases and J by 8 bases, with 6 bases of the junction left unmatched. CDR1 and CDR2 from the germline V gene are LGHDT and YNNKEL (reference sequence). The CDR3 runs 16 residues. The CDR3 protein is CASSQRTGGGYSPLHF. CDR3 nucleotides: TGTGCCAGCAGCCAAAGGACAGGGGGTGGATATTCACCCCTCCACTTT.

The V call is TRBV11-2, the J call TRBJ2-2; D not resolved. The V and J ends lost 7 bases and 6 bases respectively, with 9 bases between them. The CDR3 spans 12 residues. Germline V gives CDR1 SGHAT, CDR2 FQNNGV. CDR3 protein: CASTPAAGELFF. CDR3 DNA sequence: TGTGCCAGCACCCCCGCCGCCGGGGAGCTGTTTTTT.

This sequence joins TRBV7-9 and TRBJ1-2, with D perhaps matching TRBD1 (5 bases). The V and J ends lost 5 bases and 7 bases respectively, with 14 bases between them. Germline-derived CDR1 and CDR2 are SEHNR and FQNEAQ (reference sequence). The CDR3 runs to 13 residues. The DNA of the CDR3 is TGTGCCAGCAGCCAAGCTGGGGGGACTGGCTACACCTTC. Its protein product is CASSQAGGTGYTF.

This rearrangement joins TRBV28 to TRBJ2-7, with 9 bases fitting TRBD2. The junction had 5 bases not matched to a gene; V was cut back by 6 bases and J by 2 bases. The CDR3 spans 14 residues. CDR1 is MDHEN and CDR2 is SYDVKM in the germline V gene. CDR3 in DNA: TGTGCCAGCAGAGCGGGAGGCGTCCCCTACGAGCAGTACTTC. As protein: CASRAGGVPYEQYF.

The V and J genes are TRBV2 and TRBJ2-5, with a tentative D call TRBD2 (6 bases). The germline V gene encodes CDR1 SNHLY and CDR2 FYNNEI. V lost 7 bases to trimming and J lost 8 bases, with 14 bases between them. The CDR3 length is 12 residues. CDR3 DNA sequence: TGTGCCAGCATCCCCGCGGGAACTACCCAGTACTTC. Its protein is CASIPAGTTQYF.

V is TRBV3-1 (or the pseudogene TRBV3-2) and J is TRBJ1-2; tentative D call: TRBD1 (5 bases). Germline loops: CDR1 LGHDT, CDR2 YNNKEL (reference sequence). Trimming stripped 0 bases from V and 0 bases from J, with 14 bases between. This CDR3 comprises 17 residues. Here the CDR3 reads CASSQDRGGKANYGYTF. The CDR3 DNA reads as TGTGCCAGCAGCCAAGATCGGGGGGGAAAAGCTAACTATGGCTACACCTTC.

The chain recombines TRBV6-2 or TRBV6-3 with TRBJ2-5; a possible D gene is TRBD2 (6 bases). Germline V lookup: CDR1 MNHEY, CDR2 SVGEGT. The CDR3 contains 15 residues. Trimming took off 6 bases at V and 2 bases at J, with 16 bases between the two ends. The CDR3 DNA reads TGTGCCAGCAGACCTACGGGGGTGAGGCAAGAGACCCAGTACTTC. Translated: CASRPTGVRQETQYF.

The chain carries TRBV6-5 and TRBJ1-6; D is possibly TRBD1 (5 bases). The CDR3 extends over 14 amino acids. Trimming left V 0 bases short and J 10 bases short, with 10 bases between. The germline V gene has CDR1 MNHEY and CDR2 SVGAGI. The CDR3 DNA sequence: TGTGCCAGCAGTTACTCAGACAGTAGGTCACCCCTCCACTTT. Protein sequence: CASSYSDSRSPLHF.

V is TRBV28 and J is TRBJ2-3; 16 bases are a match to TRBD2. The V gene end was trimmed by 5 bases and the J gene end by 6 bases; junction bases not matched to a gene: 11. This CDR3 has 18 amino acids. Germline CDR1 reads MDHEN; CDR2 reads SYDVKM. The CDR3: CASSVTAGTSGGVDTQYF. CDR3 DNA sequence: TGTGCCAGCAGTGTGACAGCCGGGACTAGCGGGGGGGTCGATACGCAGTATTTT.

V and J are TRBV25-1 and TRBJ1-4, with D maybe TRBD1 (5 bases). The CDR3 runs to 16 residues. V was shortened by 4 bases and J by 0 bases, with 12 bases between the two germline ends. CDR1 and CDR2 from the germline V gene are MGHDK and SYGVNS. CDR3 nucleotides: TGTGCCAGCAGTGGCCCGACAGTTTCAACTAATGAAAAACTGTTTTTT. Protein sequence: CASSGPTVSTNEKLFF.

The chain combines TRBV14 with TRBJ2-1; the D gene is possibly TRBD1 (6 bases). V lost 1 base to trimming and J lost 1 base, with 8 bases between them. Germline-derived CDR1 and CDR2 are SGHDN and FVKESK. The CDR3 sequence is 15 residues long. This CDR3 is CASSQAGASYNEQFF. The CDR3 DNA reads TGTGCCAGCAGCCAAGCAGGGGCGTCCTACAATGAGCAGTTCTTC.

This chain connects TRBV9 to TRBJ2-1; D possibly matches TRBD1 or TRBD2 (9 bases each). This CDR3 has 21 amino acids. The germline V gene has CDR1 SGDLS and CDR2 YYNGEE. Trimming pared 0 bases from V and 7 bases from J, leaving 32 bases between. The CDR3: CASSVAGGDRAVAGDWNEQFF. DNA of the CDR3: TGTGCCAGCAGCGTAGCTGGGGGGGACAGGGCAGTAGCGGGAGATTGGAATGAGCAGTTCTTC.

J is TRBJ2-1 and V is TRBV13, with 14 bases identical to TRBD2. The CDR3 consists of 15 residues. V lost 5 bases, J lost 6 bases, and 3 bases stayed unmatched. Germline assignment: CDR1 PRHDT and CDR2 FYEKMQ (reference sequence). CDR3 DNA: TGTGCCAGCAGCCTCGGGACTAGCGGGGGCAATGAGCAGTTCTTC. This gives the protein CASSLGTSGGNEQFF.

The J gene is TRBJ1-1, the V gene TRBV2; D uncertain. V dropped 6 bases and J dropped 5 bases, with 7 bases sitting between them. The length of the CDR3 is 11 residues. The germline V gene encodes CDR1 SNHLY and CDR2 FYNNEI. CDR3 residues: CASRWWTEAFF. The CDR3 coding sequence is TGTGCCAGCAGATGGTGGACTGAAGCTTTCTTT.

This chain uses TRBV5-4 with TRBJ1-1; D is uncertain. Trimming took 0 bases from V and 2 from J, leaving 14 bases between them. The CDR3 is 16 residues long. Germline V gene data show CDR1 as SGHNT and CDR2 as YYREEE (reference sequence). CDR3 residues: CASSLETRRKNTEAFF. CDR3 in DNA: TGTGCCAGCAGCTTGGAGACCCGGCGGAAAAACACTGAAGCTTTCTTT.

The chain couples TRBV5-1 to TRBJ2-7; TRBD1 matches 7 bases. CDR1 and CDR2 from the germline V gene are SGHRS and YFSETQ. There are 13 residues in the CDR3. The J segment lost 5 bases and the V segment lost 0 bases, leaving 2 bases of the junction unmatched. The DNA of the CDR3 is TGCGCCAGCAGCTTGGGTCAGGGGGACGAGCAGTACTTC. Encoded protein: CASSLGQGDEQYF.

The gene calls are TRBV19 and TRBJ2-4; D is unclear. V dropped 5 bases and J dropped 0 bases, with 14 bases sitting between them. Germline assignment: CDR1 LNHDA and CDR2 SQIVND (reference sequence). The CDR3 extends over 16 amino acids. The chain's CDR3 is CASSSQTSLAKNIQYF. DNA for the CDR3: TGTGCCAGTAGTTCTCAGACATCGCTAGCCAAAAACATTCAGTACTTC.

This rearrangement joins TRBV2 to TRBJ1-3; TRBD1 aligns across 9 bases. CDR3 length equals 12 residues. Unmatched junction bases numbered 3, after V lost 8 bases and J lost 7 bases. In germline, CDR1 is SNHLY, CDR2 FYNNEI. This CDR3 is CASEGQGNTIYF. The CDR3 region has the DNA TGTGCCAGCGAGGGACAGGGCAACACCATATATTTT.

The rearrangement uses TRBV28 and TRBJ2-3; 7 nucleotides match TRBD2. Germline V gene data show CDR1 as MDHEN and CDR2 as SYDVKM. The CDR3 totals 16 residues. V trimming: 5 bases; J trimming: 2 bases; junction bases outside the gene matches: 10. CDR3 sequence (DNA): TGTGCCAGCAGTCGAATTCCCGGGACTACCACAGATACGCAGTATTTT. Translated, it gives CASSRIPGTTTDTQYF.

This sequence joins TRBV7-9 and TRBJ2-2; 8 bases map to TRBD1. J was trimmed by 3 bases and V by 7 bases; bases with no gene match: 7. Germline values: CDR1 SEHNR, CDR2 FQNEAQ (reference sequence). The CDR3 is 15 amino acids. The CDR3 region has the DNA TGTGCCAGCAATGAGGGGACAGGATACACCGGGGAGCTGTTTTTT. Its translation: CASNEGTGYTGELFF.